The entry below describes one T cell receptor beta chain. The target of this receptor is not known. Base qualities are not recorded, but no much larger clone differs from it by a single base. This record belongs to a study of siplizumab effects on memory and regulatory T cells (dated by TCRdb to between 2018 and 2021). Looking at the study overall: The study looked at the effect of siplizumab, an anti-CD2 antibody, on alloreactive T-cell subsets in allogeneic mixed lymphocyte reactions made from human PBMCs.

The CDR3 runs 13 amino acids, cysteine and phenylalanine included. Only CDR3 DNA remains: 39 bases, in frame from the first base. Looking up the germline V gene yields CDR1 KGHSH and CDR2 LQKENI. Trimming at the junction amounts to 3 bases on V and 2 bases on J, and the germline ends lie 8 bases apart. In addition, sequencing in three donor pairs included unstimulated CD8+ effector memory subsets alongside CD4+ naive, CD8+ naive, CD8+ TEMRA and CD4+ memory subsets. Sorted unstimulated T cells and proliferating T cells recovered from mixed lymphocyte reactions underwent TCRbeta CDR3 sequencing. Fresh whole blood from some eleven HLA-typed healthy donors was used to isolate PBMCs. The library was prepared using the immunoSEQ multiplex PCR assay. Around 100,000 TCR templates per sample were assayed by the deep sequencing platform. Genomic DNA extracted from sorted T cells was used for TCRbeta CDR3 sequencing. The original pipeline was this. The R programming language was used for the clonal analysis of the TCRbeta CDR3 data. Comparing unstimulated samples against CFSE-low samples taken after the reaction was how alloreactive CD4+ and CD8+ clones were defined. By matching sequences to the repertoires of sorted unstimulated Treg and non-Treg cells, each alloreactive CD4+ clone was assigned a regulatory or non-regulatory origin. In its TCRdb copy, this immuneACCESS table keeps in-frame sequences only and misses some clones. Where compared with another copy, unresolved V genes explain less than half of these, and the others have no known cause. The DNA gave D and trimming, while V, J and clone size come from that table. For this sample the table gives 94,000 or so clones, of which roughly 95% were detected only once. Of the sample, 0.031% is held by the ten largest clones.

Here is what the overall study found, with its caveats: Unstimulated naive T cells appeared more diverse than memory T cells, and naive cells seemed to contribute substantially to the alloresponse. Because sequences at frequencies below about 10^-5 were poorly captured, only a minor fraction of alloreactive clones could be mapped back to unstimulated subsets. Siplizumab significantly reduced the cumulative frequency of alloreactive sequences traceable to unstimulated CD4+ memory T cells. Of the alloreactive CD4+ clones that could be mapped, the Treg-derived share averaged around 64% with siplizumab compared with 25% to 30% in control reactions. For roughly 80-96% of proliferating CD4+ or CD8+ clones, no naive or memory phenotype could be assigned. The suppressive function of proliferating Tregs from siplizumab cultures was not functionally confirmed.

The rearranged segments are TRBV18 and TRBJ2-7, with the identity of the D gene unclear. The sequencing input was naive CD4+ T cells sorted from blood. The sample's cell subset or site, from its label and the paper: unstimulated naive T cells. This sequence was found in a human donor in good health. The nucleotide sequence reads as follows: TGTGCCAGCTCACCCGGACGAGCCTACGAGCAGTACTTC. This translates into CASSPGRAYEQYF.